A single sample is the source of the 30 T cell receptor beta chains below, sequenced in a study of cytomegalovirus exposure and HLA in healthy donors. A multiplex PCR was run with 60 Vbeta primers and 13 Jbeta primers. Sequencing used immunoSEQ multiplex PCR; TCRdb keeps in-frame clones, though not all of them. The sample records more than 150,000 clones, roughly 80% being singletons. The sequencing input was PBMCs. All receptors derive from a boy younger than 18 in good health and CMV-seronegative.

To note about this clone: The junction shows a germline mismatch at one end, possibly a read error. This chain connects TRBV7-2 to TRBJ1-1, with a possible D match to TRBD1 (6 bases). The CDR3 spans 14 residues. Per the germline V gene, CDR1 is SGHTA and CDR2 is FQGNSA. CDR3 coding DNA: TGTGCCAGCGGCTTAGAGGGCAGGGGTACTGAAGCTTTCTTT. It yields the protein CASGLEGRGTEAFF.

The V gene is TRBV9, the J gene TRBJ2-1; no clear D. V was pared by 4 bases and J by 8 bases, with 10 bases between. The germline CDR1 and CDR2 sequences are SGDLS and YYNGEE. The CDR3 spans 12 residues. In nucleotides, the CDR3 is TGTGCCAGCAGCAGTAGACGGGATGAGCAGTTCTTC. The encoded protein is CASSSRRDEQFF.

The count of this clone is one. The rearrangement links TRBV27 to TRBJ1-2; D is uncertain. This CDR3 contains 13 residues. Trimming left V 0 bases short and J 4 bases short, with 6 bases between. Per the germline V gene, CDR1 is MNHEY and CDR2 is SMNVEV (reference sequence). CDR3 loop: CASSLSPSYGYTF. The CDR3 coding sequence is TGTGCCAGCAGTTTATCACCGAGCTATGGCTACACCTTC.

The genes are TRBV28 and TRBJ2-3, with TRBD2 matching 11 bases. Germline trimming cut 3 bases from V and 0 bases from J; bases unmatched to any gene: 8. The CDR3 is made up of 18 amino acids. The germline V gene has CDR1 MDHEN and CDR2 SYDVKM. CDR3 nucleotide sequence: TGTGCCAGCAGTTTCCTGTCACTAGCGGGGGCCAGCACAGATACGCAGTATTTT. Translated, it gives CASSFLSLAGASTDTQYF.

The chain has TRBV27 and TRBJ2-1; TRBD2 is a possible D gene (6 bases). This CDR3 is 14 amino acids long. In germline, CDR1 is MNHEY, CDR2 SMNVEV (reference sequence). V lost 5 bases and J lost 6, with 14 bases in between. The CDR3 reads CASSPGTLFNEQFF. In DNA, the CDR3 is TGTGCCAGCAGTCCCGGGACTCTATTCAATGAGCAGTTCTTC.

CDR3 amino acids: CASSSSRGWGGRTEAFF. The CDR3 DNA reads as TGTGCCAGCAGCTCCTCCCGCGGGTGGGGGGGCCGGACTGAAGCTTTCTTT. V and J are TRBV11-3 and TRBJ1-1, with D perhaps matching TRBD1 (6 bases). V was trimmed by 4 bases and J by 5 bases, leaving 23 bases between them. Germline lookup yields CDR1 SGHNT and CDR2 YENEEA. The CDR3 length is 17 residues. The complete variable domain, with remaining parts taken from reference TRBV11-3 and TRBJ1-1, reads EAGVVQSPRYKIIEKKQPVAFWCNPISGHNTLYWYLQNLGQGPELLIRYENEEAVDDSQLPKDRFSAERLKGVDSTLKIQPAELGDSAVYLCASSSSRGWGGRTEAFFGQGTRLTVV.

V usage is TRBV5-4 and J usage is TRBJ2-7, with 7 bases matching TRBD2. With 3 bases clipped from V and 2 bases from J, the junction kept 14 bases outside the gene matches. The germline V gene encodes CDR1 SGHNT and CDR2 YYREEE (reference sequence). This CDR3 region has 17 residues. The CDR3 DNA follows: TGTGCCAGCAGCTCCGTTGGTCTGGGGGGGAGGCCCTACGAGCAGTACTTC. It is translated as CASSSVGLGGRPYEQYF.

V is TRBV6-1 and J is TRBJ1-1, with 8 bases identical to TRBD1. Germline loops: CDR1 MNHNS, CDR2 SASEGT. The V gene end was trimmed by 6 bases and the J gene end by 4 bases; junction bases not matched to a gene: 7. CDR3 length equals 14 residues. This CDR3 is CASSGQGLSTEAFF. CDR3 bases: TGTGCCAGCAGCGGACAGGGCCTGAGCACTGAAGCTTTCTTT.

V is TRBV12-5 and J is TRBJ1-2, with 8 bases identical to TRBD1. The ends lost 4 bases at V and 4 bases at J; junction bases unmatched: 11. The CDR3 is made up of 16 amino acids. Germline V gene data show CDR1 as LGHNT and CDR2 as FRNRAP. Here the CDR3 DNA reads TGTGCTAGTGGTTCCCCCGGACAGGGAATAATCTATGGCTACACCTTC. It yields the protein CASGSPGQGIIYGYTF.

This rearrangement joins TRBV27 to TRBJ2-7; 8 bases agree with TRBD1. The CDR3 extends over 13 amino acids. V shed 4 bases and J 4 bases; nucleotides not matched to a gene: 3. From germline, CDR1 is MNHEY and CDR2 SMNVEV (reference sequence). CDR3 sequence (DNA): TGTGCCAGCAGTTGGCAGGGGGCTTACGAGCAGTACTTC. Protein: CASSWQGAYEQYF.

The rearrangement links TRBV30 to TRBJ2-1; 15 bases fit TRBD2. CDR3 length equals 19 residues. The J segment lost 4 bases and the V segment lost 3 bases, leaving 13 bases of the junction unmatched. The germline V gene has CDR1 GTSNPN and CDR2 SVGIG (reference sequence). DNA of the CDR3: TGTGCCTGGAGGTCCCGGGTGCCGGGACTAGCGGGGGGATACAATGAGCAGTTCTTC. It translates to CAWRSRVPGLAGGYNEQFF.

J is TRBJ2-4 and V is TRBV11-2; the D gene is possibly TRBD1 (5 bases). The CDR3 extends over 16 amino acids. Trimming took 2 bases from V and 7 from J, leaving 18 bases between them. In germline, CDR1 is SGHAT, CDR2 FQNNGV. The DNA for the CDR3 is TGTGCCAGCAGCTTAATAACAGGCAGGGAAGGGAACATTCAGTACTTC. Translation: CASSLITGREGNIQYF.

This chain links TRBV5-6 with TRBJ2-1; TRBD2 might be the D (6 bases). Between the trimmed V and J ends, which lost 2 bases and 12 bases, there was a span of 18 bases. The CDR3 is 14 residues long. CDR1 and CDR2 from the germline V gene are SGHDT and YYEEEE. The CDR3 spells CASSFRGTRRVQFF. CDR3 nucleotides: TGTGCCAGCAGCTTCCGGGGGACCAGGAGGGTGCAGTTCTTC. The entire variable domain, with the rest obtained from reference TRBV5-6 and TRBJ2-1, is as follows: DAGVTQSPTHLIKTRGQQVTLRCSPKSGHDTVSWYQQALGQGPQFIFQYYEEEERQRGNFPDRFSGHQFPNYSSELNVNALLLGDSALYLCASSFRGTRRVQFFGPGTRLTVL.

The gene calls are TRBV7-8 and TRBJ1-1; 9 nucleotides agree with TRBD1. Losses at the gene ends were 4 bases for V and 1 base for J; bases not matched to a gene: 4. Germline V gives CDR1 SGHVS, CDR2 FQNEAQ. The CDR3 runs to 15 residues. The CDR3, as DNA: TGTGCCAGCAGCTCGGGACAGGGACGGAACACTGAAGCTTTCTTT. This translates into CASSSGQGRNTEAFF.

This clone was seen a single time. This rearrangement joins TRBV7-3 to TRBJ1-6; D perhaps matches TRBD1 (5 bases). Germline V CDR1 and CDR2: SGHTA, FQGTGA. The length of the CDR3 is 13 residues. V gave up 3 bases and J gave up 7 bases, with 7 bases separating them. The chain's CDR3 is CASSFDRNSPLHF. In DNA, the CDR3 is TGTGCCAGCAGCTTTGACAGAAATTCACCCCTCCACTTT.

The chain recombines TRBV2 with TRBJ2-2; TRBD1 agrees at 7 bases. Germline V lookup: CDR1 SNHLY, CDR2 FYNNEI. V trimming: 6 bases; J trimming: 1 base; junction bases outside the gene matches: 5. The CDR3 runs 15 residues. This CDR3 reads CASRSGTVNTGELFF. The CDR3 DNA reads TGTGCCAGCAGATCCGGGACAGTGAACACCGGGGAGCTGTTTTTT.

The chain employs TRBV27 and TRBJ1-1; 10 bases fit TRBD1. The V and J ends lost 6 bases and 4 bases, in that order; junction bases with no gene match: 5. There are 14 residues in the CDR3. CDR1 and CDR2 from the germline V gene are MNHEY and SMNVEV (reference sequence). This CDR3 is CASSATGGLTEAFF. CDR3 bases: TGTGCCAGCAGCGCGACAGGGGGCCTCACTGAAGCTTTCTTT.

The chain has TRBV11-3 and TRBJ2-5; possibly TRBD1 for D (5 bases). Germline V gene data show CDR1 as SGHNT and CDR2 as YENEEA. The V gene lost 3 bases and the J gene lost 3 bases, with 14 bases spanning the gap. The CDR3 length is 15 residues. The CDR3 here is CASSFDGAAKETQYF. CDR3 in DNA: TGTGCCAGCAGCTTCGATGGGGCAGCAAAAGAGACCCAGTACTTC. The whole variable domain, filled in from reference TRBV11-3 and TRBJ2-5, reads EAGVVQSPRYKIIEKKQPVAFWCNPISGHNTLYWYLQNLGQGPELLIRYENEEAVDDSQLPKDRFSAERLKGVDSTLKIQPAELGDSAVYLCASSFDGAAKETQYFGPGTRLLVL.

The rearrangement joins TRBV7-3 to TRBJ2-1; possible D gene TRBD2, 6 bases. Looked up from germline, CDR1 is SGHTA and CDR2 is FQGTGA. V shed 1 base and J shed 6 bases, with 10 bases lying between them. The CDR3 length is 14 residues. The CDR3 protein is CASSLSGTGNEQFF. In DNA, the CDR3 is TGTGCCAGCAGCTTAAGTGGGACTGGCAATGAGCAGTTCTTC.

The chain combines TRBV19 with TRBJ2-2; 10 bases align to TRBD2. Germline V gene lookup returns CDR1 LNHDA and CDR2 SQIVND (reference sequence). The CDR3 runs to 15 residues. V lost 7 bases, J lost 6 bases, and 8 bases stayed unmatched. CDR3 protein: CASKWLAGVAGELFF. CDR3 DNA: TGTGCCAGTAAATGGCTAGCGGGAGTCGCCGGGGAGCTGTTTTTT.

CDR3 bases: TGTGCCAGCAGTCCCAGAGGAGGGCCGAACTACGAGCAGTACTTC. As protein: CASSPRGGPNYEQYF. V is TRBV6-5 and J is TRBJ2-7; tentative D call: TRBD2 (6 bases). Trimming pared 5 bases from V and 3 bases from J, leaving 17 bases between. CDR1 is MNHEY, CDR2 SVGAGI, per germline. This CDR3 contains 15 residues.

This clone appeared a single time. CDR3: CASSIPLVRDLHF. DNA of the CDR3: TGTGCCAGTAGTATCCCTCTTGTCCGGGACCTCCACTTT. This sequence joins TRBV19 and TRBJ1-6; the D is unclear. Trimming pared 3 bases from V and 15 bases from J, leaving 15 bases between. Germline-derived CDR1 and CDR2 are LNHDA and SQIVND (reference sequence). The CDR3 is 13 amino acids. The variable domain in full, with the rest retrieved from reference TRBV19 and TRBJ1-6, is DGGITQSPKYLFRKEGQNVTLSCEQNLNHDAMYWYRQDPGQGLRLIYYSQIVNDFQKGDIAEGYSVSREKKESFPLTVTSAQKNPTAFYLCASSIPLVRDLHFGNGTRLTVT.

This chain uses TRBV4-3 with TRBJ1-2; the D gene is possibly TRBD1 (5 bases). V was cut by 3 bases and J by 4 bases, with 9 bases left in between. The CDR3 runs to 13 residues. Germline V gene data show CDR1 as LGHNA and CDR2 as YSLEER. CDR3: CASSQTERYGYTF. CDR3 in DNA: TGCGCCAGCAGCCAGACAGAACGCTATGGCTACACCTTC.

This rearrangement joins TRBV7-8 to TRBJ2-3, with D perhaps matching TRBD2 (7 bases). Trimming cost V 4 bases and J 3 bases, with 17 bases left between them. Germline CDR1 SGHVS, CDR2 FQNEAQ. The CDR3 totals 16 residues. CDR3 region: CASSSRGGIGTDTQYF. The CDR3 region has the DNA TGTGCCAGCAGCTCAAGGGGGGGGATAGGGACAGATACGCAGTATTTT.

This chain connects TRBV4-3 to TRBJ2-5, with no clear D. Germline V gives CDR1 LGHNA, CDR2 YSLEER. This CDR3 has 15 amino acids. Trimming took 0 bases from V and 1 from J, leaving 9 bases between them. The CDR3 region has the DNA TGCGCCAGCAGCCAAGACGTGGCAGTCCAAGAGACCCAGTACTTC. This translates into CASSQDVAVQETQYF.

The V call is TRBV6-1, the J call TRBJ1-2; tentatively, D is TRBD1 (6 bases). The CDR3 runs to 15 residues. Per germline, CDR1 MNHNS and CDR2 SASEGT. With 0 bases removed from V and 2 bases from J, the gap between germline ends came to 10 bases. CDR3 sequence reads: CASSEAVGGNYGYTF. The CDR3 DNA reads TGTGCCAGCAGTGAAGCAGTAGGGGGAAACTATGGCTACACCTTC.

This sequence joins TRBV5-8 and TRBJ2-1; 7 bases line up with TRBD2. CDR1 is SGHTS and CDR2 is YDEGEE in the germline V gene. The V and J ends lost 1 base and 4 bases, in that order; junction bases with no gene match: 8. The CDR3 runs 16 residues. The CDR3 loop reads CASSLYRQREYNEQFF. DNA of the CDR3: TGTGCCAGCAGCTTGTATCGCCAGCGGGAATACAATGAGCAGTTCTTC.

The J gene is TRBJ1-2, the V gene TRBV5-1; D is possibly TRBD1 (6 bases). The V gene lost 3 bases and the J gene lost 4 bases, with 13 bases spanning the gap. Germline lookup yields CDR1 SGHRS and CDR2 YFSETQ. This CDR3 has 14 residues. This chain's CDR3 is CASSYRQESYGYTF. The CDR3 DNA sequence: TGCGCCAGCAGCTATCGACAGGAGAGCTATGGCTACACCTTC.

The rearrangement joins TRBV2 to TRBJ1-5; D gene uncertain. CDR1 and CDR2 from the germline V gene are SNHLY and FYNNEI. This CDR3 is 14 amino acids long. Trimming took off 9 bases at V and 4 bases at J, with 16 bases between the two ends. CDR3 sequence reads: CASRGAITNQPQHF. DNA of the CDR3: TGTGCCAGTCGAGGCGCGATAACAAATCAGCCCCAGCATTTT.

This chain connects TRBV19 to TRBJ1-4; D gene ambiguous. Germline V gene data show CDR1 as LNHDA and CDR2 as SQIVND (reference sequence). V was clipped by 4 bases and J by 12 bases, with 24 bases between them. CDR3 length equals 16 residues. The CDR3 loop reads CASSRFGGVGSAELFF. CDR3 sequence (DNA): TGTGCCAGTAGTAGATTTGGCGGGGTAGGGTCCGCGGAACTGTTTTTT.